These 4 T cell receptor beta chains were sequenced from one sample in a study of cytomegalovirus exposure and HLA in healthy donors. The study ran its PCR with 60 Vbeta and 13 Jbeta primers. The data were produced by immunoSEQ multiplex PCR, yet TCRdb's version contains in-frame clones alone and is incomplete. In the table there are fewer than 250,000 clones, about 75% of which are singletons. The sequenced sample consisted of PBMCs. Receptor source: a male donor in good health and CMV-seronegative.

The rearrangement joins TRBV7-9 to TRBJ2-7, with TRBD1 as a possible D gene (6 bases). The CDR3 is 13 amino acids. Germline V gene sequence: CDR1 SEHNR, CDR2 FQNEAQ (reference sequence). V shed 4 bases and J shed 2 bases, with 9 bases lying between them. CDR3 region: CASSWGQAYEQYF. The CDR3 nucleotides read TGTGCCAGCAGCTGGGGGCAGGCCTACGAGCAGTACTTC.

This clone was seen a handful of times. This chain uses TRBV30 with TRBJ1-4, with 9 bases aligning to TRBD1. From germline, CDR1 is GTSNPN and CDR2 SVGIG (reference sequence). The CDR3 contains 15 residues. Unmatched junction bases numbered 9, after V lost 2 bases and J lost 8 bases. The DNA of the CDR3 is TGTGCCTGGAGTCCCTCGGACAGGGGTCGGGAAAAACTGTTTTTT. It is translated as CAWSPSDRGREKLFF.

In this sample, this clone turned up a few times. V gene TRBV19 combines with J gene TRBJ2-7; TRBD1 agrees at 8 bases. Germline-derived CDR1 and CDR2 are LNHDA and SQIVND (reference sequence). The CDR3 runs 13 residues. J lost 3 bases, V lost 7 bases, and 5 bases had no gene match. Written as DNA, the CDR3 is TGTGCCAGTACGGACAGGGACCGCTACGAGCAGTACTTC. It is translated as CASTDRDRYEQYF.

A word on this clone: One end of the junction fails to match germline, which may point to a read error. V is TRBV7-9 and J is TRBJ1-1; D ambiguous. CDR1 and CDR2 from the germline V gene are SEHNR and FQNEAQ (reference sequence). This CDR3 contains 15 residues. CDR3 nucleotide sequence: TGTTCCAGCAGCTTAGAACTACGGGGGAACACTGAAGCTTTCTTT. It specifies CSSSLELRGNTEAFF.